This TCR beta chain appears in the sequencing data of a study of blood T cell repertoires in COVID-19. Study-level background: T cells, B-cell-depleted T cells, or PBMCs provided the cDNA or gDNA that served as material.

Germline-derived CDR1 and CDR2 are SGHAT and FQNNGV. This CDR3 has 17 amino acids. The ends lost 6 bases at V and 9 bases at J; junction bases unmatched: 15. The Seattle patients, enrolled during active infection, were followed longitudinally. This clone came up a few times. In the authors' methods: Amplification of reference gene primers provided the estimated nucleated cell counts. Only in-frame clones appear in the TCRdb table, and some are missing; sequencing was by immunoSEQ multiplex PCR. V, J and clone size derive from that table, while D and trimming were established from the DNA sequence. This table has around 260,000 clones, about 85% appearing once.

The J gene is TRBJ2-3, the V gene TRBV11-2; TRBD2 matches at 13 bases. This sequence was found in a human donor with COVID-19, enrolled during active disease. The donor label of this sample is uncertain. Sequencing was carried out using peripheral blood. CDR3 nucleotides: TGTGCCAGCAGACGAGAACTAGCGGGAGGGCCTTCAGGGACGCAGTATTTT. Encoded protein: CASRRELAGGPSGTQYF.